This T cell receptor beta chain was captured in a study of T cells after yellow fever vaccination. Overall study context: Where fractions had low cell numbers, libraries were prepared from them with the SMART-Seq v4 Ultra Low Input RNA kit.

General study findings and limits: Most clones from primary vaccination were detected again post-booster (roughly 96% CD4, 88% CD8). Contaminating bulk clonotypes could be abundant in FACS-sorted repertoires.

Trimming took off 1 base at V and 10 bases at J, with 11 bases between the two ends. In germline, CDR1 is MGHRA, CDR2 YSYEKL. The CDR3 length is 13 residues. This clonotype was observed a few times. Its target is not known. TCRdb independently ran MiXCR on the 5' RACE reads; one entry per CDR3 protein. In the table there are 450,000 to 600,000 distinct CDR3 sequences, roughly a sixth of which are singletons. This clonotype was obtained from a man between 18 and 29 years old who received the YFV17D yellow fever vaccine. J is TRBJ2-1 and V is TRBV4-1; maybe TRBD1 (6 bases). The sample in question was PBMCs, obtained 5 days after the first yellow fever vaccination. The CDR3 nucleotides read TGCGCCAGCAGCCAAGCAGGGGTTTCAGAGCAGTTCTTC. Its translation is CASSQAGVSEQFF.